This TCR beta chain was captured by sequencing in a study of T cells in Graves' hyperthyroidism and ophthalmopathy (dated by TCRdb to between 2018 and 2021). About the study as a whole: Peripheral blood samples were taken at the time of initial diagnosis, prior to any treatment. To identify distinguishing TCR V-J signatures, a discovery cohort of 100 patients was used, comprising approximately 40 with Graves' ophthalmopathy and around 57 with stable Graves' hyperthyroidism. The paper reports TCR Vbeta CDR3 sequencing of roughly 140 peripheral blood samples: some 41 ophthalmopathy, fewer than 80 hyperthyroidism and approximately 17 progressor patients. In addition, the study compared T-cell repertoires in thyroid tissue and in blood from a handful of Graves' hyperthyroidism patients. Prospective prediction of ophthalmopathy was tested in an independent validation cohort of some 19 hyperthyroidism patients and some 17 patients who later progressed to ophthalmopathy. After blood sampling, hyperthyroidism patients were treated with methimazole at a starting dose of 30 mg daily, and ophthalmopathy patients were treated with high-dose intravenous methylprednisolone. The roughly 99 discovery patients were divided at random into training and test sets in a 7:3 ratio. Study-wide conclusions, independent of this receptor: During validation, the model predicted progression to ophthalmopathy a median of about 6.3 months ahead of onset, with roughly 65% sensitivity and 72.22% specificity. Sample size was not statistically predetermined, and blinding of investigators to group allocation was not performed. Most expanded thyroid clonotypes (frequency above 0.001) were also found in blood, which suggests that blood repertoires may mirror thyroid immune responses. In cross-validation, a model built on a 13 V-J signature told ophthalmopathy apart from stable hyperthyroidism with under 90% sensitivity and around 84% specificity, and in testing the same model reached 80%/75%.

Graves' hyperthyroidism was defined as stable when no progression to ophthalmopathy occurred over 18 months of follow-up. Hyperthyroidism patients were aged 18 to 65 years and newly diagnosed, with disease duration of less than 2 months. Any patient with an uncontrolled infection, another autoimmune disease, pregnancy or lactation was excluded. Diagnoses were established on the basis of clinical symptoms, serum thyroxine and TRAb, thyroid ultrasound, and orbital computed tomography. PBMCs were isolated from more than 8 ml of fresh peripheral blood by Ficoll-Paque density gradient centrifugation. Total RNA was extracted using Trizol reagent, and RNA quality was assessed on an Agilent 2100 Bioanalyzer. The TCR beta CDR3 regions were amplified from RNA transcripts. The first round of RT-PCR for the TCR CDR3 was performed with the HTBI primer set and the Qiagen OneStep RT-PCR kit. Libraries were constructed in a second round of multiplex PCR, after which size selection and purification were carried out. Libraries were sequenced paired-end with 100 bp reads on an Illumina HiSeq2000. Processing in the source paper ran as follows. Raw data were processed with SOAPnuke, discarding reads with adapters, uncalled bases, mean Phred below 15, or no exact constant-primer or identifier match. COPE v1.2.5 was used to merge the high-quality paired reads, and each unique nucleotide sequence was defined as a clonotype. MiTCR v1.1 was used to align the clonotypes against IMGT TRBV, TRBD and TRBJ reference segments. The analysis included only V-J combinations with a frequency above 0.0001, which together covered over 98% of the repertoires. A TCS score was defined as the ratio between F50 (clonal expansion) and ExV (chaos), using BLOSUM62-based TCRdist between CDR3 peptides within each V-J. Welch's t-statistics and random forest reduced roughly 540 V-J features to roughly 13, which were used in a naive Bayes classifier (R e1071). The raw public data were reprocessed by TCRdb itself: fastp quality trimming at Q25, MiXCR clonotype calling, in-frame beta chains only. Records with the same CDR3 protein are collapsed into one entry carrying the most frequent genes and DNA. For this entry, the V and J calls and clone size follow TCRdb and not the study's own pipeline. Counted in this sample were 600,000 to 750,000 distinct CDR3 sequences; approximately 15% of them appeared once. The ten largest clones capture roughly 15% of the sample.

Details on this clonotype: This receptor's antigen is unknown. The record has no base qualities; no much larger clone is one base away.

Taken from the germline V gene, the CDR1 and CDR2 loops are MDHEN and SYDVKM. Deletion took 2 bases off V and 7 bases off J, with a span of 11 bases between the germline ends. From its cysteine to its phenylalanine, the CDR3 spans 13 amino acids. The only DNA kept is the CDR3, 39 bases in frame from the first base. Input material: blood. The chain is encoded by TRBV28 joined to TRBJ2-5; the D gene is unclear. The TCR sequence derives from a man aged 50 or older with Graves' hyperthyroidism. This receptor has the CDR3 CASSLDRKGTQYF. The nucleotide sequence is TGTGCCAGCAGTTTAGACCGTAAGGGGACCCAGTACTTC. With the rest looked up from the reference TRBV28 and TRBJ2-5 genes rather than sequenced, the full variable domain is DVKVTQSSRYLVKRTGEKVFLECVQDMDHENMFWYRQDPGLGLRLIYFSYDVKMKEKGDIPEGYSVSREKKERFSLILESASTNQTSMYLCASSLDRKGTQYFGPGTRLLVL.